This T cell receptor (beta chain) was retrieved from a study of T cell changes during pregnancy in multiple sclerosis. The CDR3 covers 16 residues. CDR1 is LNHNV and CDR2 is YYDKDF in the germline V gene (reference sequence). V lost 7 bases, J lost 4 bases, and 13 bases stayed unmatched. Sequencing was performed with immunoSEQ multiplex PCR; in TCRdb, only in-frame clones are kept and a portion is missing. The table includes roughly 52,000 clones, 90% to 95% detected once. This sample comprised CD8+ T cells from peripheral blood mononuclear cells, obtained before pregnancy. This clonotype originated in a female donor with multiple sclerosis, enrolled in a pregnancy study. The V gene is TRBV15, the J gene TRBJ2-4; 7 bases fit TRBD1. CDR3 DNA sequence: TGTGCCACCACCCCGAGGTGGGAACAGGGGAAAAACATTCAGTACTTC. The encoded protein is CATTPRWEQGKNIQYF.